This TCR beta chain was documented in a study of CD8+ T cells in alopecia areata. Overall study findings and caveats: Resident alphabeta T-cell populations of normal skin are likewise subject to sequencing in scalp samples. Mouse data revealed clearer TCR sharing than patient data did, a gap possibly tied to HLA. Greater clonality was observed in lesional scalp samples, especially alopecia totalis/universalis, versus normal scalp.

The researchers isolated CD4+ and CD8+ T cells from PBMCs by sorting. Per germline, CDR1 SNHLY and CDR2 FYNNEI. Losses at the gene ends were 5 bases for V and 3 bases for J; bases not matched to a gene: 9. The CDR3 has 16 residues. Extracted RNA was reverse transcribed, and the resulting cDNA served as sequencing template. Method: immunoSEQ multiplex PCR; TCRdb's copy keeps in-frame clones and lacks some. This sample carries 100,000 to 120,000 clones, around 59% of them seen once, and the ten largest clones take 20% to 25%. As regards this clone: Its antigen is currently unknown.

Sequenced: CD8+ T cells sorted from blood. The rearrangement uses TRBV2 and TRBJ2-3; 9 nucleotides line up with TRBD2. This sequence was found in a human donor in good health. The CDR3 reads CASSRDGTSRTDTQYF. CDR3 DNA: TGTGCCAGCAGTAGGGATGGGACTAGCAGAACAGATACGCAGTATTTT.